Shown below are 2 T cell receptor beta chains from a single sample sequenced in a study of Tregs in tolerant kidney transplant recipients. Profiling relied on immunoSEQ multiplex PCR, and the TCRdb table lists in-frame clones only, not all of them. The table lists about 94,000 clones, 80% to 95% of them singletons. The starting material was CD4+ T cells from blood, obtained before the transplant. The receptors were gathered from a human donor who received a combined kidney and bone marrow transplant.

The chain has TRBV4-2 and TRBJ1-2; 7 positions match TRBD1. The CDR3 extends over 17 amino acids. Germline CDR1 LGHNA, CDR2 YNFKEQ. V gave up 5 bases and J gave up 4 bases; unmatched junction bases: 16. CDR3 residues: CASSYLTMIQGSYGYTF. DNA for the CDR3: TGTGCCAGCAGCTACCTCACGATGATACAGGGGTCCTATGGCTACACCTTC.

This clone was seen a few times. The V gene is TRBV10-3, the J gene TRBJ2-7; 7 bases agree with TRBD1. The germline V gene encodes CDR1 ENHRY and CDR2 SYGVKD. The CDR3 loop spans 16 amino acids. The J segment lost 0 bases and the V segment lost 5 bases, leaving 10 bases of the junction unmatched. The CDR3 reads CAISPFRDSDSYEQYF. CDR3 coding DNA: TGTGCCATCAGTCCATTCCGGGACAGTGACTCCTACGAGCAGTACTTC.